Listed below are T cell receptor beta chains from one sample, sequenced in a study of CD8+ T cells in alopecia areata. This table comes from immunoSEQ multiplex PCR, and its TCRdb copy is limited to in-frame clones, with some not included. This table has 140,000 to 150,000 clones, about 56% appearing once. The sequencing used CD8+ T cells sorted from blood, collected at week 4, from a patient treated with tofacitinib. These receptors were taken from a human donor with alopecia areata. Each CDR3 is given with its conserved first and last residue. The D gene is left open where the match is weak. Size is stated for part of the rows, as once, few or many counts, or as a class when the clone is expanded.

TRBV27	.	TRBJ1-1	.	CASSLSGPYTEAFF	TGTGCCAGCAGTTTGTCGGGGCCCTACACTGAAGCTTTCTTT
TRBV30	.	TRBJ2-5	.	CAWDGTIATQYF	TGTGCCTGGGATGGGACAATCGCGACCCAGTACTTC
TRBV7-9	.	TRBJ2-3	.	CASSRDTDTQYF	TGTGCCAGCAGTCGAGACACAGATACGCAGTATTTT
TRBV5-1	.	TRBJ2-7	.	CASSLAGGTTYEQYF	TGCGCCAGCAGCTTGGCCGGGGGGACAACCTACGAGCAGTACTTC
TRBV2	.	TRBJ1-2	few	CASSEESATNYGYTF	TGTGCCAGCAGTGAGGAGTCGGCAACTAACTATGGCTACACCTTC
TRBV2	TRBD1	TRBJ2-7	.	CASSDLDRGSYEQYF	TGTGCCAGCAGTGATCTGGACAGGGGATCCTACGAGCAGTACTTC
TRBV7-8	TRBD2	TRBJ2-3	.	CASSSGSGGAIDTQYF	TGTGCCAGCAGCTCGGGGAGCGGGGGGGCAATAGATACGCAGTATTTT
TRBV27	.	TRBJ2-1	few	CASSERPYNEQFF	TGTGCCAGCAGCGAGCGGCCCTACAATGAGCAGTTCTTC
TRBV5-6	.	TRBJ1-5	.	CASSYNEEGPLQPQHF	TGTGCCAGCAGCTACAACGAGGAAGGGCCCCTCCAGCCCCAGCATTTT
TRBV4-1	.	TRBJ1-1	few	CASSQVGDTEAFF	TGCGCCAGCAGCCAAGTTGGTGACACTGAAGCTTTCTTT
TRBV30	.	TRBJ1-4	.	CAWSTSMKELQGHEKLFF	TGTGCCTGGAGTACCTCGATGAAAGAGTTACAGGGACATGAAAAACTGTTTTTT
TRBV5-1	TRBD1	TRBJ1-1	.	CASSFGQAVAEAFF	TGCGCCAGCAGCTTCGGACAGGCGGTCGCTGAAGCTTTCTTT
TRBV27	TRBD2	TRBJ2-1	.	CASTSGGGESSYNEQFF	TGTGCCAGCACCTCCGGCGGGGGGGAGAGCTCCTACAATGAGCAGTTCTTC
TRBV5-1	.	TRBJ2-1	.	CASSLDSTLYNEQFF	TGCGCCAGCAGCTTGGATTCTACCTTATACAATGAGCAGTTCTTC
TRBV6-4	.	TRBJ1-1	few	CASSVDGGSFTEAFF	TGTGCCAGCAGTGTAGACGGTGGGTCATTCACTGAAGCTTTCTTT
TRBV18	.	TRBJ1-5	.	CASSPRGEGNSNQPQHF	TGTGCCAGCTCACCACGAGGTGAAGGAAATAGCAATCAGCCCCAGCATTTT
TRBV10-2	TRBD2	TRBJ2-1	.	CASSESGGVGEQFF	TGCGCCAGCAGTGAAAGCGGGGGAGTCGGTGAGCAGTTCTTC
TRBV5-6	TRBD1	TRBJ2-7	.	CASSSQGAGYEQYF	TGTGCCAGCAGCTCCCAGGGGGCGGGATACGAGCAGTACTTC
TRBV7-8	TRBD2	TRBJ2-2	.	CASSPRTSGGNTGELFF	TGTGCCAGCAGCCCCCGGACTAGCGGGGGGAACACCGGGGAGCTGTTTTTT
TRBV13	TRBD1	TRBJ1-6	.	CASSYRGTASPLHF	TGTGCCAGCAGCTACAGGGGAACTGCTTCACCCCTCCACTTT
TRBV29-1	.	TRBJ2-3	few	CSVEGGAADTQYF	TGCAGCGTTGAAGGCGGGGCGGCTGATACGCAGTATTTT
TRBV11-2	.	TRBJ2-1	.	CASSLGVGLNEQFF	TGTGCCAGCAGCTTAGGTGTTGGGCTCAATGAGCAGTTCTTC
TRBV29-1	.	TRBJ1-2	.	CSVAGDGYTF	TGCAGCGTTGCCGGAGATGGCTACACCTTC
TRBV21-1	.	TRBJ1-2	once	CASSNRGKNYGYTF	TGTGCCAGCAGCAACAGGGGGAAGAACTATGGCTACACCTTC
TRBV30	.	TRBJ2-3	.	CAWSVTSDTQYF	TGTGCCTGGAGTGTAACGTCAGATACGCAGTATTTT
TRBV4-1	.	TRBJ1-2	.	CASSQDDRTGADYGYTF	TGCGCCAGCAGCCAAGATGACCGGACGGGGGCAGACTATGGCTACACCTTC
TRBV29-1	TRBD1	TRBJ1-2	.	CSAPGRGGYGYTF	TGCAGCGCCCCAGGCAGGGGGGGCTATGGCTACACCTTC
TRBV2	.	TRBJ2-7	few	CASSPGPPEQYF	TGTGCCAGCAGTCCAGGGCCCCCCGAGCAGTACTTC
TRBV27	.	TRBJ2-3	.	CASSPRTRPGADTQYF	TGTGCCAGCAGTCCCAGGACCCGCCCAGGGGCAGATACGCAGTATTTT
TRBV5-1	.	TRBJ1-2	medium-sized	CASSLGKAGYTF	TGCGCCAGCAGCTTGGGAAAAGCTGGCTACACCTTC
TRBV30	TRBD2	TRBJ2-3	.	CAWSVLAGTDTQYF	TGTGCCTGGAGTGTACTAGCGGGCACAGATACGCAGTATTTT
TRBV5-6	.	TRBJ2-4	.	CASSLGLAKNIQYF	TGTGCCAGCAGCTTGGGGCTAGCCAAAAACATTCAGTACTTC
TRBV27	TRBD1	TRBJ2-5	.	CASSLTTGGQETQYF	TGTGCCAGCAGCCTAACGACAGGGGGCCAAGAGACCCAGTACTTC
TRBV4-3	.	TRBJ1-2	.	CASSQESGGNGYTF	TGCGCCAGCAGCCAAGAATCCGGAGGGAATGGCTACACCTTC
TRBV30	TRBD1	TRBJ2-7	.	CAWSATGLNYEQYF	TGTGCCTGGAGTGCGACAGGGCTGAACTACGAGCAGTACTTC
TRBV11-2	TRBD2	TRBJ2-1	.	CASSLGLAGGNEQFF	TGTGCCAGCAGCTTAGGCCTAGCGGGAGGTAATGAGCAGTTCTTC
TRBV5-1	TRBD1	TRBJ1-5	.	CASSSSGGSGPQHF	TGCGCCAGCAGCTCTTCAGGGGGCAGCGGGCCCCAGCATTTT
TRBV29-1	.	TRBJ1-1	.	CSVEVNTEAFF	TGCAGCGTTGAGGTGAACACTGAAGCTTTCTTT
TRBV6-5	.	TRBJ2-7	.	CASSYSTGQQTYEQYF	TGTGCCAGCAGTTACTCGACTGGCCAGCAGACCTACGAGCAGTACTTC
TRBV2	.	TRBJ1-1	.	CASKIRGRTEAFF	TGTGCCAGCAAAATCAGGGGAAGGACTGAAGCTTTCTTT
TRBV29-1	.	TRBJ2-3	.	CSVEGGNTDTQYF	TGCAGCGTTGAGGGGGGAAACACAGATACGCAGTATTTT
TRBV27	.	TRBJ1-4	.	CASSLSAGAGFEKLFF	TGTGCCAGCAGTTTATCCGCAGGGGCTGGGTTTGAAAAACTGTTTTTT
TRBV7-8	TRBD2	TRBJ2-5	.	CASSLWGGEGETQYF	TGTGCCAGCAGCTTATGGGGAGGGGAGGGAGAGACCCAGTACTTC
TRBV30	TRBD1	TRBJ1-1	.	CAWRIRDRSSLRTEAFF	TGTGCCTGGAGAATCCGGGACAGGTCATCCCTGAGGACTGAAGCTTTCTTT
TRBV9	.	TRBJ2-7	.	CASSVGTGLHEQYF	TGTGCCAGCAGCGTGGGGACTGGATTGCACGAGCAGTACTTC
TRBV6-4	TRBD1	TRBJ2-1	many	CASSGDSNNEQFF	TGTGCCAGCAGTGGGGACAGTAACAATGAGCAGTTCTTC
TRBV29-1	.	TRBJ1-2	.	CSVEDVREKTYGYTF	TGCAGCGTTGAAGATGTGAGGGAGAAGACCTATGGCTACACCTTC
TRBV30	.	TRBJ1-1	.	CAWSVGLMGRRGTEAFF	TGTGCCTGGAGTGTAGGGCTCATGGGCAGGCGGGGAACTGAAGCTTTCTTT
TRBV9	.	TRBJ2-7	.	CASSGQINSYEQYF	TGTGCCAGCAGCGGACAGATAAATTCCTACGAGCAGTACTTC
TRBV4-1	.	TRBJ1-1	.	CASSHRGQSNTEAFF	TGCGCCAGCAGCCACCGAGGACAGTCGAACACTGAAGCTTTCTTT
TRBV6-5	TRBD1	TRBJ1-2	.	CASSPSTGVYGYTF	TGTGCCAGCAGTCCCTCGACAGGGGTCTATGGCTACACCTTC
TRBV7-8	TRBD1	TRBJ2-3	.	CASSLTGVDTQYF	TGTGCCAGCAGCCTAACAGGGGTAGATACGCAGTATTTT